The T cell receptor beta chain under discussion was sequenced for a study of cytomegalovirus exposure and HLA in healthy donors. General study points: Researchers catalogued some 160 TCR beta chains as cytomegalovirus-associated. Relative to the approximately 700-donor mean, N-insertions were reportedly fewer in an Asian-associated ancestry cluster in a later analysis.

It was with 60 Vbeta and 13 Jbeta primers that the PCR ran. Only in-frame clones appear in the TCRdb table, and some are missing; sequencing was by immunoSEQ multiplex PCR. The table shows over 150,000 clones, with around 80% occurring only once. A word on this clone: As yet, its antigen is unknown.

Material: PBMCs. The TCR sequence derives from a man aged 18 to 29 in good health and CMV-seropositive.

Here the CDR3 reads CASSPGLAGGYEQYF. The CDR3 DNA sequence: TGTGCCAGCAGCCCCGGACTAGCGGGAGGCTACGAGCAGTACTTC. V is TRBV11-2 and J is TRBJ2-7; TRBD2 agrees at 14 bases. Germline CDR1 SGHAT, CDR2 FQNNGV. This CDR3 is built from 15 residues. V lost 5 bases and J lost 3; bases outside the gene matches: 3.